Presented here are 16 T cell receptor beta chains from one specimen sequenced in a study of CD8+CD57+ T cells in acquired aplastic anemia. TCR beta VDJ combinations and CDR3 sequences were profiled from genomic DNA. Each CDR3 protein is one row after TCRdb ran MiXCR on the reads. The sample lists some 410,000 distinct CDR3 sequences, approximately 70% occurring once. What was sequenced was sorted CD4+, CD8+, or CD8+CD57+ T cells (not recorded which) from PBMCs. The origin of the receptors is a human donor in good health, serving as a control.

Concerning this clonotype: The germline gene is not matched at one end of the junction; a read error may be the cause. The rearrangement links TRBV7-9 to TRBJ1-6; D ambiguous. The CDR3 runs 15 residues. From germline, CDR1 is SEHNR and CDR2 FQNEAQ (reference sequence). The CDR3 DNA reads as TGTGCCAGCAGCTTTGATGGAAGCTATAATTCACCTCTTCATTTT. Translation gives CASSFDGSYNSPLHF.

The chain has TRBV25-1 and TRBJ2-1; no definite D call. The CDR3 spans 13 residues. Trimming took off 6 bases at V and 5 bases at J, with 11 bases between the two ends. CDR1 and CDR2 (germline): MGHDK, SYGVNS. The CDR3 DNA follows: TGTGCCAGCAGATATTCTGGGGACAATGAGCAGTTCTTC. This codes for CASRYSGDNEQFF.

The table lists this clonotype with many counts. The V and J genes are TRBV7-2 and TRBJ1-4; no clear D gene. CDR3 length: 14 residues. Trimming removed 1 base from V and 6 bases from J, with 9 bases in between. Per the germline V gene, CDR1 is SGHTA and CDR2 is FQGNSA. Here the CDR3 reads CASSLEWGDEKLFF. The CDR3 nucleotides are TGTGCCAGCAGCTTAGAGTGGGGTGATGAAAAACTGTTTTTT.

The chain links TRBV7-3 to TRBJ1-6; D might be TRBD1 (5 bases). The CDR3 extends over 15 amino acids. Trimming removed 5 bases from V and 19 bases from J, with 27 bases in between. The V gene's germline CDR1 is SGHTA and CDR2 FQGTGA. CDR3 loop: CASSTGPNTEAFFHF. In nucleotides, the CDR3 is TGTGCCAGCAGCACAGGTCCGAACACTGAAGCTTTCTTTCACTTT.

This clonotype occurred once. The chain employs TRBV7-9 and TRBJ1-2, with a tentative D call TRBD1 (5 bases). The V and J ends lost 5 bases and 4 bases respectively, with 14 bases between them. The CDR3 is 14 amino acids. The germline gives CDR1 SEHNR, CDR2 FQNEAQ (reference sequence). The CDR3 loop is CASSVALGRYGYTF. The CDR3 bases are TGTGCCAGCAGCGTCGCGCTGGGACGCTATGGCTACACCTTC.

With regard to this clonotype: Since the CDR3 does not end with the conserved phenylalanine or tryptophan, this likely comes from a read error. The V gene is TRBV2, the J gene TRBJ2-1, with 7 bases matching TRBD2. The CDR3 consists of 14 residues. Trimming took 6 bases from V and 10 from J; bases not matched to a gene: 12. The germline V gene encodes CDR1 SNHLY and CDR2 FYNNEI. For the CDR3, the DNA is TGTGCCAGCAGCCTACGGGAGGCTTCCTCCGAGCAGTTCGTC. This codes for CASSLREASSEQFV.

This clonotype was detected many times. The rearrangement uses TRBV4-3 and TRBJ2-7; TRBD2 might be the D (5 bases). Germline CDR1 is LGHNA and CDR2 is YSLEER. The germline V and J ends were trimmed by 0 bases and 3 bases, with 15 bases remaining between them. The CDR3 length is 16 residues. The CDR3 region is CASSQDKSGWNYEQYF. CDR3 coding DNA: TGCGCCAGCAGCCAAGATAAGTCGGGATGGAACTACGAGCAGTACTTC.

The table lists this clonotype with many counts. V usage is TRBV20-1 and J usage is TRBJ1-1, with TRBD1 matching 9 bases. The length of the CDR3 is 15 residues. CDR1 is DFQATT, CDR2 SNEGSKA, per germline (reference sequence). Trimming removed 7 bases from V and 9 bases from J; junction bases left unmatched: 18. Here the CDR3 reads CSVSPGTGSLLKAFF. CDR3 bases: TGCAGTGTTAGCCCCGGGACAGGGTCCCTGCTGAAAGCTTTCTTT.

There are a few counts of this clonotype. The chain couples TRBV18 to TRBJ2-7; D possibly corresponds to TRBD2 (6 bases). V was clipped by 6 bases and J by 0 bases, with 15 bases between them. CDR3 size: 15 residues. Germline V CDR1 and CDR2: KGHSH, LQKENI. The CDR3 DNA reads as TGTGCCAGCTCTTCCGGGACTTCGAGCTCCTACGAGCAGTACTTC. This sequence encodes CASSSGTSSSYEQYF. Variable domain in full (rest from reference TRBV18 and TRBJ2-7): NAGVMQNPRHLVRRRGQEARLRCSPMKGHSHVYWYRQLPEEGLKFMVYLQKENIIDESGMPKERFSAEFPKEGPSILRIQQVVRGDSAAYFCASSSGTSSSYEQYFGPGTRLTVT.

This clonotype was seen once. The rearrangement uses TRBV19 and TRBJ1-4; D possibly corresponds to TRBD1 (5 bases). V was clipped by 10 bases and J by 3 bases, with 15 bases between them. Germline V gene lookup returns CDR1 LNHDA and CDR2 SQIVND (reference sequence). The CDR3 sequence is 14 residues long. The CDR3 nucleotides read TGTGCCACTAGCACGCGGGGCGCTAATGAAAAACTGTTTTTT. Translated: CATSTRGANEKLFF.

Points on this clonotype: This CDR3 is missing its conserved last phenylalanine or tryptophan, likely due to a read error. The limits of the CDR3 on the DNA are not certain, so only TCRdb's listed CDR3 is given. The chain has TRBV10-3 and TRBJ2-3; TRBD1 is the table's D call and was not checked against the DNA. The germline V gene encodes CDR1 ENHRY and CDR2 SYGVKD. From its first to its last residue, the CDR3 has 16 amino acids. CDR3 protein: CAIGGTGGSETQYFGP.

This clonotype was recorded a few times. This rearrangement joins TRBV25-1 to TRBJ2-5; D gene unclear. V shed 3 bases and J shed 5 bases, with 4 bases lying between them. CDR1 and CDR2 (germline): MGHDK, SYGVNS. CDR3 size: 11 residues. The CDR3 DNA reads TGTGCCAGCAGTGACGTGGAGACCCAGTACTTC. As protein: CASSDVETQYF.

The chain has TRBV20-1 and TRBJ2-7; 8 nucleotides line up with TRBD1. The CDR3 covers 13 residues. After removal of 3 bases from V and 7 bases from J, the junction contained 8 bases not matched to a gene. Germline V gives CDR1 DFQATT, CDR2 SNEGSKA (reference sequence). This chain's CDR3 is CSARVRGPHEQYF. CDR3 in DNA: TGCAGTGCTAGGGTCAGGGGGCCTCATGAGCAGTACTTC.

The chain is built from TRBV11-3 and TRBJ2-7; D unresolved. There are 13 residues in the CDR3. The ends were cut back, 5 bases at V and 3 bases at J, with 11 bases in the middle. Per germline, CDR1 SGHNT and CDR2 YENEEA. CDR3 region: CASSDRRDYEQYF. CDR3 sequence (DNA): TGTGCCAGCAGCGACCGGCGAGACTACGAGCAGTACTTC.

Concerning this clonotype: The germline gene is not matched at one end of the junction; a read error may be the cause. The chain recombines TRBV7-2 with TRBJ2-7, with no clear D. The germline gives CDR1 SGHTA, CDR2 FQGNSA. This CDR3 has 11 amino acids. In DNA form, the CDR3 reads TGTGCCAGCAGCCAAGAGGACGAGCAGTACTTT. Its protein product is CASSQEDEQYF.

The V gene is TRBV15, the J gene TRBJ1-2, with 7 nucleotides matching TRBD1. CDR3 length equals 12 residues. Germline CDR1 is LNHNV and CDR2 is YYDKDF (reference sequence). CDR3 protein: CSSSRGGYGYTF. The CDR3 DNA is TGTAGCAGCAGCAGGGGGGGCTATGGCTACACCTTC.